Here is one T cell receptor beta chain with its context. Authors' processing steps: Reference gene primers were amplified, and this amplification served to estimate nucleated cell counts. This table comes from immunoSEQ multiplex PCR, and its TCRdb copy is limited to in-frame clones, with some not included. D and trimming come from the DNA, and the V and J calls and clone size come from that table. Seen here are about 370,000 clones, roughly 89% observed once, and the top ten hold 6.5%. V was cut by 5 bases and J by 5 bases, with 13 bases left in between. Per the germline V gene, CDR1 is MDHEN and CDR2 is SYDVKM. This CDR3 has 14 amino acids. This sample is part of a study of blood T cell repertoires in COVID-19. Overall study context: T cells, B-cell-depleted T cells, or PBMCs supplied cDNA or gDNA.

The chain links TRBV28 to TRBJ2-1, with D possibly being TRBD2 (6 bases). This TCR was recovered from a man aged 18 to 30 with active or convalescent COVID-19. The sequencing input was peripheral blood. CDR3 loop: CASSRGLLNNEQFF. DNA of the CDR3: TGTGCCAGCAGTAGGGGACTGCTAAACAATGAGCAGTTCTTC.